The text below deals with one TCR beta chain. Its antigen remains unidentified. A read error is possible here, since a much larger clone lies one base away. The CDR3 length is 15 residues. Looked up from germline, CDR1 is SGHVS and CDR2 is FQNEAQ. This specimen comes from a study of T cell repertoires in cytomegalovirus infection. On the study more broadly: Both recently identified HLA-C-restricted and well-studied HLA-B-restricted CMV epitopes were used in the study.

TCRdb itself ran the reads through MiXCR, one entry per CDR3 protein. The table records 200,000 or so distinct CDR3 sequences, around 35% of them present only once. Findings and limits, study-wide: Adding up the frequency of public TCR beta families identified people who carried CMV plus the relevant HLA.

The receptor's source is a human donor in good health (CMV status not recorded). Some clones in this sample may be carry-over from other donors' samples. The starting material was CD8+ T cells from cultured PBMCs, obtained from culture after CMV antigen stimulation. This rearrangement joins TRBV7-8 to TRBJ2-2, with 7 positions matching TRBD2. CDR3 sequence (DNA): TGTGGCAGCAGCCTTCCCGGGACTACGACCGGGGAGCTGTTTTTT. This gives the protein CGSSLPGTTTGELFF.